This TCR beta chain derives from a study of Ad26.COV2.S vaccination and SARS-CoV-2 variants. Study outcomes and limitations: Vaccinees reportedly had broad spike-specific CD8+ and CD4+ T cell responses. It is possible that the TCR breadth and depth analyses underestimated the total T cell responses.

Specified treatment: roughly 18 received Ad26.COV2.S at low or high dose, single or two shots; 5 received placebo; per-sample allocation not given. Sampling happened 63 days after the first vaccine or placebo injection. Expression of Wuhan-strain SARS-CoV-2 spike came from the Ad26 vector that formed the vaccine. Concerning this clone: Its antigen is not known.

This CDR3 region has 16 residues. V was clipped by 2 bases and J by 8 bases; unmatched bases: 7. Per germline, CDR1 SGHAT and CDR2 FQNNGV. Clones were read by immunoSEQ multiplex PCR, and TCRdb kept only the in-frame ones, dropping some. The top ten clones hold 9.5% to 15% of a sample with 510,000 or so clones, about 83% of them seen once. Sample: peripheral blood, taken in a trial of Ad26.COV2.S vaccine versus placebo. The chain uses TRBV11-2 and TRBJ2-1; 12 nucleotides match TRBD2. The receptor was isolated from a person aged 18-60 years who received the Ad26.COV2.S COVID-19 vaccine or a placebo. CDR3 protein: CASSLFETSGSDEQFF. The CDR3 DNA reads TGTGCCAGCAGCTTATTCGAGACTAGCGGGAGTGATGAGCAGTTCTTC.